The 16 T cell receptor beta chains below come from one sample, sequenced in a study of T-cell memory formation after mild COVID-19. TCRdb passed the 5' RACE reads through MiXCR, listing each CDR3 protein once. Of roughly 250,000 distinct CDR3 sequences in the sample, around 15% were seen once. The sample was PBMCs or a T cell subset sorted from them (not recorded which). These receptors came from a man younger than 35 who had mild COVID-19 (a few samples of this study predate the infection). Cell type and time point are not known.

This clonotype occurred a few times. The V call is TRBV7-2, the J call TRBJ2-4; 12 bases line up with TRBD1. Germline V gives CDR1 SGHTA, CDR2 FQGNSA. J lost 8 bases, V lost 7 bases, and 12 bases had no gene match. The CDR3 has 16 amino acids. The CDR3 loop reads CASTEYRGTGGHIQYF. The CDR3 coding sequence is TGTGCCAGCACCGAGTATCGGGGGACAGGGGGCCACATTCAGTACTTC.

The rearrangement joins TRBV7-8 to TRBJ2-4; unclear D gene. Trimming pared 1 base from V and 11 bases from J, leaving 12 bases between. The germline gives CDR1 SGHVS, CDR2 FQNEAQ. The CDR3 loop spans 13 amino acids. DNA of the CDR3: TGTGCCAGCAGCTTAGATCTTCTCCGGGTTCAGTACTTC. It yields the protein CASSLDLLRVQYF.

This clonotype was seen many times. This chain connects TRBV7-2 to TRBJ2-5; 7 bases match TRBD2. The CDR3 is 13 amino acids. From germline, CDR1 is SGHTA and CDR2 FQGNSA. J gave up 2 bases and V 6 bases, and 3 bases lay outside the gene matches. This CDR3 reads CASSYGGQETQYF. CDR3 coding DNA: TGTGCCAGCAGTTACGGGGGGCAAGAGACCCAGTACTTC. Full variable domain (outside the CDR3, taken from reference TRBV7-2 and TRBJ2-5): GAGVSQSPSNKVTEKGKDVELRCDPISGHTALYWYRQSLGQGLEFLIYFQGNSAPDKSGLPSDRFSAERTGGSVSTLTIQRTQQEDSAVYLCASSYGGQETQYFGPGTRLLVL.

This clonotype was detected a few times. The chain carries TRBV20-1 and TRBJ1-5; tentative D call: TRBD1 (5 bases). Germline V gene data show CDR1 as DFQATT and CDR2 as SNEGSKA (reference sequence). The CDR3 has 16 residues. V was cut by 5 bases and J by 0 bases, with 17 bases left in between. The CDR3 region is CSALEGGGNSNQPQHF. In DNA, the CDR3 is TGCAGTGCTCTCGAAGGCGGGGGGAATAGCAATCAGCCCCAGCATTTT.

V is TRBV12-3 or TRBV12-4 and J is TRBJ1-6; 10 positions agree with TRBD1. CDR3 size: 13 residues. J gave up 10 bases and V 10 bases, and 7 bases lay outside the gene matches. In DNA, the CDR3 is TGTGCCACTACGACAGGGGGCCGGTCACCCCTCCACTTT. This translates into CATTTGGRSPLHF.

V is TRBV20-1 and J is TRBJ1-2, with TRBD1 as a possible D gene (6 bases). CDR3 size: 15 residues. The germline V gene has CDR1 DFQATT and CDR2 SNEGSKA (reference sequence). V lost 0 bases and J 1 base, leaving 12 bases between the germline ends. CDR3 sequence reads: CSAREQPGHNYGYTF. CDR3 bases: TGCAGTGCTAGAGAACAACCGGGACATAACTATGGCTACACCTTC.

The genes are TRBV5-1 and TRBJ1-3; D not resolved. Germline CDR1 and CDR2: SGHRS and YFSETQ. Trimming took off 0 bases at V and 2 bases at J, with 12 bases between the two ends. The CDR3 loop spans 16 amino acids. The CDR3 here is CASSLASLGTGNTIYF. Written as DNA, the CDR3 is TGCGCCAGCAGCTTGGCCTCGTTGGGGACTGGAAACACCATATATTTT.

J is TRBJ2-5 and V is TRBV4-3, with D possibly being TRBD2 (6 bases). V was pared by 0 bases and J by 6 bases, with 14 bases between. Germline CDR1 and CDR2: LGHNA and YSLEER. The CDR3 loop spans 15 amino acids. The CDR3 loop reads CASSQDGRLEQTQYF. DNA for the CDR3: TGCGCCAGCAGCCAAGATGGGCGACTAGAACAGACCCAGTACTTC.

In its sample, this clonotype was seen a few times. J is TRBJ2-1 and V is TRBV4-3; 8 bases are a match to TRBD2. This CDR3 is 16 amino acids long. V dropped 0 bases and J dropped 4; count of bases not matched to a gene: 5. CDR1 and CDR2 (germline): LGHNA, YSLEER. The CDR3 reads CASSQEEGLEYNEQFF. DNA of the CDR3: TGCGCCAGCAGCCAAGAGGAGGGACTAGAGTACAATGAGCAGTTCTTC.

This chain uses TRBV7-9 with TRBJ1-1; D possibly corresponds to TRBD1 (5 bases). The V end was cut by 1 base, the J end by 6 bases, with 12 bases between. The germline gives CDR1 SEHNR, CDR2 FQNEAQ (reference sequence). The CDR3 sequence is 14 residues long. This chain's CDR3 is CASSLGNSGAEAFF. DNA of the CDR3: TGTGCCAGCAGCTTAGGGAATTCGGGGGCTGAAGCTTTCTTT.

This clonotype was picked up a small number of times. The chain recombines TRBV10-3 with TRBJ1-2; D may be TRBD1 (6 bases). Germline lookup yields CDR1 ENHRY and CDR2 SYGVKD. There are 14 residues in the CDR3. V was trimmed by 4 bases and J by 3 bases, leaving 12 bases between them. CDR3 bases: TGTGCCATCAGTGTTCAGGGGAGTGACTATGGCTACACCTTC. It yields the protein CAISVQGSDYGYTF.

The J gene is TRBJ2-7, the V gene TRBV6-6; 7 bases are a match to TRBD2. The trim removed 4 bases at V and 0 bases at J, leaving 12 bases unmatched. The CDR3 covers 17 residues. Germline V gene lookup returns CDR1 MNHNY and CDR2 SVGAGI (reference sequence). The DNA of the CDR3 is TGTGCCAGCAGTTTTTCCTTGGGGACTACGAGCTCCTACGAGCAGTACTTC. Translation gives CASSFSLGTTSSYEQYF.

The chain recombines TRBV7-2 with TRBJ1-5; a possible D gene is TRBD1 (5 bases). The CDR3 sequence is 13 residues long. Per germline, CDR1 SGHTA and CDR2 FQGNSA. The V end lost 0 bases, the J end lost 6 bases, and 6 bases lay between the germline ends. CDR3 DNA: TGTGCCAGCAGCTTAGCGAGGGGTCAGCCCCAGCATTTT. It specifies CASSLARGQPQHF.

This clonotype was detected only a few times. This rearrangement joins TRBV28 to TRBJ2-1; 7 positions agree with TRBD1. Trimming took 6 bases from V and 9 from J; bases not matched to a gene: 5. The CDR3 covers 12 residues. CDR1 and CDR2 from the germline V gene are MDHEN and SYDVKM. The CDR3 spells CASRHRGSEQFF. The CDR3 DNA reads TGTGCCAGCAGACACAGGGGTAGTGAGCAGTTCTTC.

The chain carries TRBV6-5 and TRBJ1-4; D remains ambiguous. Trimming cost V 6 bases and J 0 bases, with 11 bases left between them. CDR1 is MNHEY, CDR2 SVGAGI, per germline. There are 15 residues in the CDR3. CDR3 nucleotide sequence: TGTGCCAGCAGGCCACATGGACCAACTAATGAAAAACTGTTTTTT. Protein product: CASRPHGPTNEKLFF.

This clonotype was counted only a few times. The chain couples TRBV6-2 or TRBV6-3 to TRBJ2-3; D is ambiguous. The germline gives CDR1 MNHEY, CDR2 SVGEGT. This CDR3 has 12 residues. Trimming cost V 4 bases and J 2 bases, with 4 bases left between them. As DNA, the CDR3 is TGTGCCAGCAGTTCCGTCACAGATACGCAGTATTTT. It translates to CASSSVTDTQYF.